These 18 T cell receptor beta chains share one sample of origin, sequenced in a study of cytomegalovirus exposure and HLA in healthy donors. Primers for the PCR totalled 60 Vbeta and 13 Jbeta. Assay used: immunoSEQ multiplex PCR; TCRdb lists only in-frame clones, some missing. The top ten clones hold 2% to 2.5% of a sample with nearly 110,000 clones, 81% of them seen once. Sequences were obtained from PBMCs. The receptor set was obtained from a man younger than 45 in good health and CMV-seronegative.

The chain employs TRBV7-9 and TRBJ2-5, with D possibly matching TRBD2 (6 bases). The V end lost 1 base, the J end lost 1 base, and 13 bases lay between the germline ends. Germline V lookup: CDR1 SEHNR, CDR2 FQNEAQ (reference sequence). The CDR3 consists of 16 residues. CDR3 sequence: CASSLGGSSGQETQYF. In DNA, the CDR3 is TGTGCCAGCAGCTTAGGGGGAAGTAGCGGCCAAGAGACCCAGTACTTC.

J is TRBJ1-1 and V is TRBV2; D uncertain. In germline, CDR1 is SNHLY, CDR2 FYNNEI. V lost 8 bases and J lost 6, with 16 bases in between. CDR3 length: 13 residues. The CDR3 loop reads CASAAGERAEAFF. The CDR3 DNA is TGTGCCAGCGCTGCTGGGGAGAGGGCTGAAGCTTTCTTT. The entire variable domain, with the rest obtained from reference TRBV2 and TRBJ1-1, is as follows: EPEVTQTPSHQVTQMGQEVILRCVPISNHLYFYWYRQILGQKVEFLVSFYNNEISEKSEIFDDQFSVERPDGSNFTLKIRSTKLEDSAMYFCASAAGERAEAFFGQGTRLTVV.

This clone was recorded once. The chain joins TRBV7-8 to TRBJ1-5, with a weak D call TRBD1 (6 bases). This CDR3 region has 15 residues. The germline gives CDR1 SGHVS, CDR2 FQNEAQ. Trimming took off 1 base at V and 2 bases at J, with 9 bases between the two ends. DNA of the CDR3: TGTGCCAGCAGCTTAGACTGGGGGCGCAATCAGCCCCAGCATTTT. It codes for CASSLDWGRNQPQHF.

This sequence joins TRBV7-9 and TRBJ2-1; maybe TRBD2 (6 bases). V was clipped by 3 bases and J by 7 bases, with 10 bases between them. Per germline, CDR1 SEHNR and CDR2 FQNEAQ (reference sequence). CDR3 length: 13 amino acids. The CDR3 reads CASSFGTANEQFF. The CDR3 nucleotides read TGTGCCAGCAGCTTCGGGACTGCTAATGAGCAGTTCTTC.

V and J are TRBV30 and TRBJ1-1, with D perhaps TRBD1 (6 bases). Germline-derived CDR1 and CDR2 are GTSNPN and SVGIG (reference sequence). The CDR3 is made up of 12 amino acids. The V end lost 5 bases, the J end lost 7 bases, and 14 bases lay between the germline ends. CDR3 nucleotides: TGTGCCTGGGGTCGGAGGACAGTTGAAGCTTTCTTT. This sequence encodes CAWGRRTVEAFF. The full variable domain, completed using reference TRBV30 and TRBJ1-1, is SQTIHQWPATLVQPVGSPLSLECTVEGTSNPNLYWYRQAAGRGLQLLFYSVGIGQISSEVPQNLSASRPQDRQFILSSKKLLLSDSGFYLCAWGRRTVEAFFGQGTRLTVV.

V gene TRBV5-4 combines with J gene TRBJ2-5; 13 bases are shared with TRBD2. CDR3 length: 16 amino acids. Germline values: CDR1 SGHNT, CDR2 YYREEE (reference sequence). With 6 bases clipped from V and 3 bases from J, the junction kept 8 bases outside the gene matches. The CDR3, as DNA: TGTGCCAGCACTTGGCTCGGACTAGCGGGAGAAGAGACCCAGTACTTC. Amino acids: CASTWLGLAGEETQYF.

V gene TRBV29-1 combines with J gene TRBJ2-7, with 7 nucleotides matching TRBD1. Germline CDR1 and CDR2: SQVTM and ANQGSEA. This CDR3 comprises 12 residues. After removal of 6 bases from V and 1 base from J, the junction contained 3 bases not matched to a gene. The CDR3, as DNA: TGCAGCGTCGGGACAGTTTCCTACGAGCAGTACTTC. Translated, it gives CSVGTVSYEQYF.

J is TRBJ2-7 and V is TRBV5-4; tentatively, D is TRBD2 (6 bases). Germline CDR1 SGHNT, CDR2 YYREEE (reference sequence). V was shortened by 5 bases and J by 7 bases, with 16 bases between the two germline ends. CDR3 length: 13 amino acids. In DNA, the CDR3 is TGTGCCAGCAGGCCGGGACTTTCTCTAGAGCAGTACTTC. Translation gives CASRPGLSLEQYF.

This clone was counted a single time. The chain couples TRBV29-1 to TRBJ2-7; 7 bases agree with TRBD1. Germline values: CDR1 SQVTM, CDR2 ANQGSEA. CDR3 size: 16 residues. V dropped 5 bases and J dropped 0; count of bases not matched to a gene: 13. CDR3: CSVWGQPNSSSYEQYF. The CDR3 region has the DNA TGCAGCGTTTGGGGACAGCCCAATTCAAGCTCCTACGAGCAGTACTTC.

Of note for this clone: One end of the junction fails to match germline, which may point to a read error. The chain has TRBV5-1 and TRBJ2-1; no definite D call. The germline CDR1 and CDR2 sequences are SGHRS and YFSETQ. The CDR3 length is 14 residues. CDR3 protein: CASSFLSENNEQFF. In nucleotides, the CDR3 is TGTGCCAGCAGCTTTTTGTCTGAGAACAATGAGCAGTTCTTC. Together with reference TRBV5-1 and TRBJ2-1, the CDR3 gives the full variable domain: KAGVTQTPRYLIKTRGQQVTLSCSPISGHRSVSWYQQTPGQGLQFLFEYFSETQRNKGNFPGRFSGRQFSNSRSEMNVSTLELGDSALYLCASSFLSENNEQFFGPGTRLTVL.

V gene TRBV5-1 combines with J gene TRBJ2-1; 9 nucleotides line up with TRBD2. Germline CDR1 SGHRS, CDR2 YFSETQ. The CDR3 length is 16 residues. Losses at the gene ends were 0 bases for V and 0 bases for J; bases not matched to a gene: 1. The CDR3 sequence: CASSLVSGGSYNEQFF. CDR3 bases: TGCGCCAGCAGCTTGGTTAGCGGGGGCTCCTACAATGAGCAGTTCTTC. Filled out from reference TRBV5-1 and TRBJ2-1, the complete variable domain reads KAGVTQTPRYLIKTRGQQVTLSCSPISGHRSVSWYQQTPGQGLQFLFEYFSETQRNKGNFPGRFSGRQFSNSRSEMNVSTLELGDSALYLCASSLVSGGSYNEQFFGPGTRLTVL.

The chain carries TRBV28 and TRBJ1-2; 8 bases are shared with TRBD1. The junction had 1 base not matched to a gene; V was cut back by 3 bases and J by 1 base. Germline V CDR1 and CDR2: MDHEN, SYDVKM. The CDR3 length is 14 residues. DNA of the CDR3: TGTGCCAGCAGTTTCAGGGGGCTTAACTATGGCTACACCTTC. Translating gives CASSFRGLNYGYTF.

Here the CDR3 DNA reads TGCGCCAGCACTCCGAGCGGGGGAGGGACTGAAGCTTTCTTT. Translation: CASTPSGGGTEAFF. This chain uses TRBV10-2 with TRBJ1-1; possible D gene TRBD1, 5 bases. V dropped 7 bases and J dropped 5 bases, with 17 bases sitting between them. Germline CDR1 WSHSY, CDR2 SAAADI. CDR3 length: 14 residues.

This clone was recorded only once. The chain links TRBV11-2 to TRBJ2-7; D possibly corresponds to TRBD1 (6 bases). The CDR3 totals 16 residues. Germline CDR1 SGHAT, CDR2 FQNNGV. Trimming stripped 5 bases from V and 1 base from J, with 18 bases between. CDR3 protein: CASSSSGTTQSYEQYF. Written as DNA, the CDR3 is TGTGCCAGCAGCAGTTCCGGGACAACTCAATCCTACGAGCAGTACTTC.

The V call is TRBV2, the J call TRBJ2-7; 7 positions match TRBD1. The V gene end was trimmed by 6 bases and the J gene end by 3 bases; junction bases not matched to a gene: 11. The CDR3 runs to 15 residues. Germline V gives CDR1 SNHLY, CDR2 FYNNEI. This CDR3 is CASSSGRTGIYEQYF. DNA of the CDR3: TGTGCCAGCAGCAGTGGGCGGACAGGAATCTACGAGCAGTACTTC.

This sequence joins TRBV4-1 and TRBJ1-4; TRBD1 is a possible D gene (5 bases). Trimming stripped 4 bases from V and 4 bases from J, with 7 bases between. The germline CDR1 and CDR2 sequences are MGHRA and YSYEKL. The CDR3 length is 13 residues. CDR3 residues: CASSRQGNEKLFF. CDR3 nucleotide sequence: TGCGCCAGCAGCCGCCAGGGTAATGAAAAACTGTTTTTT.

The V call is TRBV6-1, the J call TRBJ2-7; maybe TRBD2 (6 bases). V dropped 7 bases and J dropped 3 bases, with 19 bases sitting between them. This CDR3 comprises 15 residues. Germline CDR1 MNHNS, CDR2 SASEGT. CDR3 sequence (DNA): TGTGCCAGCACCCCCCTACGGGGGAAAGGCTACGAGCAGTACTTC. This translates into CASTPLRGKGYEQYF.

The chain is built from TRBV30 and TRBJ2-2, with D tentatively TRBD2 (6 bases). Germline CDR1 and CDR2: GTSNPN and SVGIG (reference sequence). The V end was cut by 1 base, the J end by 2 bases, with 11 bases between. This CDR3 is 15 amino acids long. CDR3 region: CAWSELAANTGELFF. The CDR3 DNA sequence: TGTGCCTGGAGTGAGTTAGCGGCAAACACCGGGGAGCTGTTTTTT.